This TCR beta chain was profiled in a study of T cells in women clearing cervical HPV infection. Across the whole study: Donors had HPV16-related CIN3 or worse; 2 had invasive cancer.

In the case of this clone: Other nucleotide sequences in the sample specify the same CDR3.

Generated by immunoSEQ multiplex PCR, the TCRdb table keeps only in-frame clones and is missing some. The sample table includes 14,000 or so clones. Sequencing used blood buffy coat. The clonotype was recovered from a woman aged 18-70 years with a cervical HPV16 infection that either progressed to CIN3+ or cleared (not recorded which).

The CDR3 loop reads CASSLIPEANYGYTF. Partial CDR3 DNA: TGCGCCAGCAGCTTGATTCCAGAGGCTAACTATGGC. This chain joins TRBV5-1 and TRBJ1-2; D not resolved. The CDR3 end is not reached by the read, which stops 3 residues before it; the germline J gene fills it in. The CDR3 runs to 15 residues. Germline-derived CDR1 and CDR2 are SGHRS and YFSETQ. Trimming took 1 base from V and 0 from J, leaving 10 bases between them.